This T cell receptor (beta chain) emerged from a study of blood T cell repertoires in COVID-19. The germline V and J ends were trimmed by 0 bases and 4 bases, with 19 bases remaining between them. This CDR3 is built from 18 residues. Germline CDR1 is LGHNA and CDR2 is YSLEER. Only in-frame clones appear in the TCRdb table, and some are missing; sequencing was by immunoSEQ multiplex PCR. This table holds 200,000 or so clones, 90% to 95% found once. The Seattle site enrolled patients during active infection and followed them longitudinally. Sequenced input: peripheral blood. This receptor was obtained from a man between 60 and 75 years old with COVID-19, enrolled during active disease. This sequence joins TRBV4-3 and TRBJ2-1; TRBD2 might be the D (5 bases). CDR3 protein: CASSQDQSVLAAYNEQFF. The CDR3 region has the DNA TGCGCCAGCAGCCAAGATCAGTCAGTCCTAGCAGCGTACAATGAGCAGTTCTTC.